This TCR beta chain was captured in a study of cytomegalovirus exposure and HLA in healthy donors. Whole-study results and caveats: Some segments of the V type, notably TRBV6-2 and TRBV6-3, were excluded as indistinguishable.

V was trimmed by 1 base and J by 3 bases, leaving 10 bases between them. The germline gives CDR1 SGDLS, CDR2 YYNGEE. The CDR3 consists of 15 residues. This clone has more than one count but fewer than ten. Its antigen is not known. PCR employed 60 Vbeta and 13 Jbeta primers. Profiled with immunoSEQ multiplex PCR; TCRdb holds only in-frame clones, not every one. Among some 150,000 clones, over 75% were seen once, and the ten largest hold 5.6%. The specimen sequenced was PBMCs. This sequence was found in a woman in her forties in good health and CMV-seropositive. This chain links TRBV9 with TRBJ1-4; D gene unclear. The CDR3 here is CASSVIGEANEKLFF. In DNA, the CDR3 is TGTGCCAGCAGCGTAATAGGCGAGGCTAATGAAAAACTGTTTTTT.